This is a list of T cell receptor beta chains from one sample in a study of shared clonotypes between healthy human individuals. The data were produced by immunoSEQ multiplex PCR, yet TCRdb's version contains in-frame clones alone and is incomplete. The profile shows about 640,000 clones, 60% to 80% of them singletons. Sequenced input: memory CD4+ T cells sorted from blood. The receptors shown here come from a woman in her 30s in good health. Both conserved end residues are trimmed from each CDR3.

j_gene,v_gene,CDR3aa
TRBJ1-2,TRBV28,ASLPGQGVGGT
TRBJ1-1,TRBV18,ASSPQAQRAGTEAF
TRBJ1-2,TRBV19,ASSPRQGAGYT
TRBJ1-1,TRBV27,ASGGQAYTEAF
TRBJ1-6,TRBV10-3,AIHVGTDLNSPLH
TRBJ2-7,TRBV25-1,ASSESWGKEQY
TRBJ2-3,TRBV28,AGAGADPLTDTQY
TRBJ1-1,TRBV27,ASSLYREAEAF
TRBJ2-7,TRBV7-2,ASSLGPKGGYEQY
TRBJ1-2,TRBV6-6,ASSLQGGADGYT
TRBJ2-3,TRBV28,ASKVRGTDTQY
TRBJ1-1,TRBV28,ASRPDSPNTEAF
TRBJ2-2,TRBV19,ASNQGRGLAVRGGELF
TRBJ2-2,TRBV9,ASSVGLGQNTGELF
TRBJ2-2,TRBV2,ASSALSGRSGELF
TRBJ1-1,TRBV5-1,ASSLQGGSTEAF
TRBJ1-1,TRBV11-3,ASSPGQGKAF
TRBJ2-7,TRBV5-1,ASSLARGTYEQY
TRBJ2-1,TRBV9,ASSVQGNDEQF
TRBJ1-1,TRBV7-9,ASSLRQYTEAF
TRBJ2-2,TRBV18,ASSPMVDGELF
TRBJ2-5,TRBV7-2,ASSLDARETQY
TRBJ2-7,TRBV7-2,ASSLGPGGSYEQY
TRBJ2-7,TRBV28,ASRLDRDPPYVQY
TRBJ1-2,TRBV7-2,ASSSRQGYGYT
TRBJ1-6,TRBV6-4,ASSDTGGNSPLH
TRBJ1-4,TRBV29-1,SVYLAGTPGEKLF
TRBJ2-2,TRBV19,ASSTSGITGELF
TRBJ2-7,TRBV5-1,ASSLEHRVYSSYEQY
TRBJ2-5,TRBV28,ASSLFSPRTSGSPKTQY
TRBJ2-1,TRBV19,ASRRESSYNEQF
TRBJ1-5,TRBV18,ASSPQDSNQPQH
TRBJ1-2,TRBV6-6,ASSWTGEGGYT
TRBJ2-1,TRBV11-3,ASSVGTSGINEQF
TRBJ2-7,TRBV19,ASSRSGTNYEQY
TRBJ2-1,TRBV18,ASSPRQVGEGDEQF
TRBJ2-5,TRBV5-1,ASSEGQKNTQETQY